The TCR beta chain under discussion was sequenced for a study of shared clonotypes between healthy human individuals. Profiled with immunoSEQ multiplex PCR; TCRdb holds only in-frame clones, not every one. The sample contains some 1,400,000 clones, over 95% of which appear only once. The CDR3 is 13 amino acids. Germline V lookup: CDR1 LNHDA, CDR2 SQIVND (reference sequence). Trimming cost V 7 bases and J 4 bases; bases outside gene matches: 5. This TCR was recovered from a man aged 25 to 40 in good health. The gene calls are TRBV19 and TRBJ2-7, with 9 bases matching TRBD2. Sequenced sample: naive CD4+ T cells sorted from blood. The subset was: CD45RA+ positively selected. The DNA of the CDR3 is TGTGCCAGTAAGCGGGGGGCAGTTTACGAGCAGTACTTC. This gives the protein CASKRGAVYEQYF.